A single sample gave rise to the 21 T cell receptor beta chains below, sequenced in a study of CD8+ T cells in alopecia areata. Following extraction, RNA underwent reverse transcription to cDNA, which served as the sequencing template. The protocol was immunoSEQ multiplex PCR, while the TCRdb copy is restricted to in-frame clones and leaves out a portion. The sample holds roughly 200,000 clones, around 63% seen once. This material consisted of CD4+ T cells sorted from blood, taken at week 0. The receptor source for this set is a human donor with alopecia areata.

The chain links TRBV30 to TRBJ1-2, with no clear D. The CDR3 contains 13 residues. Trimming removed 2 bases from V and 2 bases from J, with 9 bases in between. Germline V CDR1 and CDR2: GTSNPN, SVGIG (reference sequence). The CDR3 is CAWSPRNNYGYTF. CDR3 nucleotides: TGTGCCTGGAGTCCACGGAACAACTATGGCTACACCTTC.

This clone occurred a few times. The gene calls are TRBV29-1 and TRBJ2-1, with 8 positions matching TRBD1. V lost 7 bases and J lost 6; bases outside the gene matches: 8. CDR1 and CDR2 (germline): SQVTM, ANQGSEA. The CDR3 is made up of 13 amino acids. The CDR3, as DNA: TGCAGCGCTGACAGGGGCCCATCCAATGAGCAGTTCTTC. Amino acids: CSADRGPSNEQFF.

The V call is TRBV5-6, the J call TRBJ2-5; D call uncertain. The CDR3 loop spans 16 amino acids. Germline V gene data show CDR1 as SGHDT and CDR2 as YYEEEE. Trimming took 3 bases from V and 1 from J, leaving 16 bases between them. CDR3 sequence (DNA): TGTGCCAGCAGCTGGGCCCGCTTTGGCGGCCAAGAGACCCAGTACTTC. It translates to CASSWARFGGQETQYF.

A few counts support this clone. The chain couples TRBV9 to TRBJ2-3; 7 bases align to TRBD1. V lost 4 bases to trimming and J lost 2 bases; unmatched junction nucleotides: 10. The CDR3 is 16 amino acids. The germline V gene encodes CDR1 SGDLS and CDR2 YYNGEE. The CDR3 nucleotides are TGTGCCAGCAGCCCGGGGACAGCAAGAGCCACAGATACGCAGTATTTT. Protein: CASSPGTARATDTQYF.

The genes are TRBV25-1 and TRBJ1-1; maybe TRBD1 (6 bases). The germline V gene encodes CDR1 MGHDK and CDR2 SYGVNS. The CDR3 consists of 14 residues. The V gene lost 6 bases and the J gene lost 1 base, with 12 bases spanning the gap. The chain's CDR3 is CASSPTGPNTEAFF. The CDR3 nucleotides are TGTGCCAGCAGCCCTACAGGGCCGAACACTGAAGCTTTCTTT.

CDR3: CATGTRDGGGYTF. The CDR3 coding sequence is TGTGCCACCGGGACCCGCGACGGAGGGGGCTACACCTTC. This chain joins TRBV19 and TRBJ1-2, with a tentative D call TRBD1 (5 bases). V was shortened by 10 bases and J by 8 bases, with 20 bases between the two germline ends. The CDR3 length is 13 residues. Germline CDR1 reads LNHDA; CDR2 reads SQIVND (reference sequence). Supplemented by reference TRBV19 and TRBJ1-2, the full variable domain reads DGGITQSPKYLFRKEGQNVTLSCEQNLNHDAMYWYRQDPGQGLRLIYYSQIVNDFQKGDIAEGYSVSREKKESFPLTVTSAQKNPTAFYLCATGTRDGGGYTFGSGTRLTVV.

V is TRBV9 and J is TRBJ2-5; weak D call: TRBD2 (5 bases). CDR1 SGDLS and CDR2 YYNGEE come from the germline V gene. The V and J ends lost 4 bases and 5 bases respectively, with 15 bases between them. This CDR3 contains 14 residues. CDR3 residues: CASSPPTPGETQYF. The CDR3 DNA is TGTGCCAGCAGCCCCCCAACCCCGGGGGAGACCCAGTACTTC.

The chain recombines TRBV30 with TRBJ1-2; perhaps TRBD1 as D (5 bases). Germline lookup yields CDR1 GTSNPN and CDR2 SVGIG (reference sequence). Trimming cost V 3 bases and J 4 bases, with 12 bases left between them. The CDR3 length is 13 residues. In DNA, the CDR3 is TGTGCCTGGAGGGTACGGGACCCCTATGGCTACACCTTC. Translated: CAWRVRDPYGYTF.

This clone appeared a few times. The chain recombines TRBV29-1 with TRBJ2-1, with 13 bases that match TRBD2. Germline V gene data show CDR1 as SQVTM and CDR2 as ANQGSEA. This CDR3 comprises 14 residues. The V segment lost 7 bases and the J segment 8 bases; nucleotides outside the gene matches: 8. The CDR3 spells CSAQGLAGRDEQFF. In DNA form, the CDR3 reads TGCAGCGCTCAGGGACTAGCGGGGAGGGATGAGCAGTTCTTC.

The chain employs TRBV10-3 and TRBJ2-1; D not resolved. This CDR3 has 14 amino acids. V was trimmed by 3 bases and J by 6 bases, leaving 12 bases between them. Germline CDR1 is ENHRY and CDR2 is SYGVKD. This CDR3 reads CAISDQRRANEQFF. DNA for the CDR3: TGTGCCATCAGTGATCAGCGTCGTGCCAATGAGCAGTTCTTC.

This chain links TRBV9 with TRBJ2-3; 8 positions agree with TRBD2. Germline V gene sequence: CDR1 SGDLS, CDR2 YYNGEE. The V gene end was trimmed by 4 bases and the J gene end by 0 bases; junction bases not matched to a gene: 10. The CDR3 runs 17 residues. The CDR3 coding sequence is TGTGCCAGCAGCCCCCGTAGCGGGGCCACTAGCACAGATACGCAGTATTTT. This gives the protein CASSPRSGATSTDTQYF.

Here the CDR3 reads CASSPPSTGVNSPLHF. The DNA for the CDR3 is TGTGCCAGCTCACCGCCCTCTACAGGGGTGAATTCACCCCTCCACTTT. The chain combines TRBV18 with TRBJ1-6; 7 bases match TRBD1. This CDR3 comprises 16 residues. J gave up 7 bases and V 3 bases, and 9 bases lay outside the gene matches. The germline gives CDR1 KGHSH, CDR2 LQKENI.

The chain uses TRBV29-1 and TRBJ1-1; tentatively, D is TRBD1 (5 bases). V lost 5 bases and J 6 bases, leaving 7 bases between the germline ends. The CDR3 extends over 10 amino acids. Germline V CDR1 and CDR2: SQVTM, ANQGSEA. CDR3 DNA sequence: TGCAGCGTTAGGGACGCTGAAGCTTTCTTT. It translates to CSVRDAEAFF.

This clone was found once. The CDR3 here is CASSPQGMNTEAFF. The CDR3, as DNA: TGTGCCAGCTCACCACAGGGAATGAACACTGAAGCTTTCTTT. This chain uses TRBV18 with TRBJ1-1; D not certain. Per the germline V gene, CDR1 is KGHSH and CDR2 is LQKENI. Trimming pared 1 base from V and 0 bases from J, leaving 6 bases between. The CDR3 has 14 amino acids.

This clone was recorded only once. The chain joins TRBV29-1 to TRBJ2-3; no reliable D call. The CDR3 contains 12 residues. With 4 bases removed from V and 7 bases from J, the gap between germline ends came to 12 bases. Germline V gene data show CDR1 as SQVTM and CDR2 as ANQGSEA. The CDR3 region is CSVVGTLNTQYF. Written as DNA, the CDR3 is TGCAGCGTTGTAGGAACTCTGAATACGCAGTATTTT.

This clone was picked up a small number of times. V usage is TRBV20-1 and J usage is TRBJ2-3; no firm D call. Looked up from germline, CDR1 is DFQATT and CDR2 is SNEGSKA (reference sequence). The CDR3 totals 11 residues. The ends were cut back, 5 bases at V and 6 bases at J, with 9 bases in the middle. CDR3 nucleotides: TGCAGTGCTCTCAAGTCGGATACGCAGTATTTT. Its protein is CSALKSDTQYF.

The gene calls are TRBV4-1 and TRBJ1-5; the D gene is possibly TRBD1 (5 bases). CDR1 and CDR2 from the germline V gene are MGHRA and YSYEKL. CDR3 size: 12 residues. Trimming removed 0 bases from V and 13 bases from J, with 10 bases in between. The CDR3 DNA sequence: TGCGCCAGCAGCCAAGATCCGGGGGTTCAGCATTTT. Encoded protein: CASSQDPGVQHF.

The rearrangement links TRBV7-2 to TRBJ1-5, with a weak D call TRBD1 (5 bases). The germline CDR1 and CDR2 sequences are SGHTA and FQGNSA. Trimming took off 2 bases at V and 5 bases at J, with 13 bases between the two ends. The CDR3 spans 15 residues. The CDR3, as DNA: TGTGCCAGCAGCTTAAGACCAGGGCCTTATCAGCCCCAGCATTTT. This codes for CASSLRPGPYQPQHF.

This clone was recorded once. The V and J genes are TRBV2 and TRBJ1-1; D is uncertain. V was cut by 3 bases and J by 1 base, with 12 bases left in between. The CDR3 covers 15 residues. Germline CDR1 reads SNHLY; CDR2 reads FYNNEI. Written as DNA, the CDR3 is TGTGCCAGCAGTGAGGGAAGTCACGCGAACACTGAAGCTTTCTTT. Amino acids: CASSEGSHANTEAFF.

The chain couples TRBV7-9 to TRBJ1-2; D gene unclear. V gave up 5 bases and J gave up 1 base, with 8 bases separating them. This CDR3 contains 13 residues. Germline V CDR1 and CDR2: SEHNR, FQNEAQ (reference sequence). Written as DNA, the CDR3 is TGTGCCAGCAGCCCAGACTATAACTATGGCTACACCTTC. It yields the protein CASSPDYNYGYTF.

The chain combines TRBV19 with TRBJ2-7; TRBD1 agrees at 7 bases. Germline lookup yields CDR1 LNHDA and CDR2 SQIVND (reference sequence). The V gene end was trimmed by 4 bases and the J gene end by 12 bases; junction bases not matched to a gene: 12. The CDR3 runs to 13 residues. The CDR3 here is CASSNRPGQTWYF. In DNA, the CDR3 is TGTGCCAGTAGTAACAGACCGGGACAGACTTGGTACTTC.